The entry below gives a single T cell receptor beta chain sequence along with its context. The CDR3 runs 13 residues. Trimming removed 7 bases at V and 0 bases at J, with 11 bases between. Germline assignment: CDR1 GTSNPN and CDR2 SVGIG (reference sequence). This sample is part of a study of blood T cell repertoires in COVID-19. On the study more broadly: The samples span acute and convalescent COVID-19 from the United States, Italy and Spain.

The assay was immunoSEQ multiplex PCR, and TCRdb's table has in-frame clones only and misses some. Here the sample spans 140,000 to 150,000 clones, 70% to 85% being singletons. The chain employs TRBV30 and TRBJ2-3; a possible D gene is TRBD2 (5 bases). Sequencing was performed on peripheral blood. This receptor was obtained from a man between 60 and 70 years old with active or convalescent COVID-19. The CDR3 nucleotides are TGTGCCTTAACCCCGGGAAGCACAGATACGCAGTATTTT. As protein: CALTPGSTDTQYF.